This TCR beta chain was captured by sequencing in a study of cytomegalovirus exposure and HLA in healthy donors. Study information: The study's early data release held about 85 million unique TCRs from HLA-typed donors. Study-wide results and limits: The study designated fewer than 200 TCR beta chains cytomegalovirus-associated. The study dropped some indistinguishable V segments, TRBV6-2 and TRBV6-3 among them.

A single count supports this clone. What it binds is not known. Per the germline V gene, CDR1 is SGHNT and CDR2 is YYREEE (reference sequence). V was pared by 3 bases and J by 7 bases, with 11 bases of the junction left unmatched. The CDR3 contains 16 residues. 60 Vbeta and 13 Jbeta primers were used in PCR. Some clones are missing from TCRdb's copy, which holds only in-frame ones; the method was immunoSEQ multiplex PCR. The table shows 130,000 to 150,000 clones, with roughly 80% occurring only once. This receptor was obtained from a female donor in good health and CMV-seronegative. Source material: PBMCs. The chain recombines TRBV5-4 with TRBJ2-1; 9 bases are shared with TRBD2. The CDR3 DNA is TGTGCCAGCAGCTCCGGGGGGACTAGCATTAAAAATGAGCAGTTCTTC. Its translation: CASSSGGTSIKNEQFF.